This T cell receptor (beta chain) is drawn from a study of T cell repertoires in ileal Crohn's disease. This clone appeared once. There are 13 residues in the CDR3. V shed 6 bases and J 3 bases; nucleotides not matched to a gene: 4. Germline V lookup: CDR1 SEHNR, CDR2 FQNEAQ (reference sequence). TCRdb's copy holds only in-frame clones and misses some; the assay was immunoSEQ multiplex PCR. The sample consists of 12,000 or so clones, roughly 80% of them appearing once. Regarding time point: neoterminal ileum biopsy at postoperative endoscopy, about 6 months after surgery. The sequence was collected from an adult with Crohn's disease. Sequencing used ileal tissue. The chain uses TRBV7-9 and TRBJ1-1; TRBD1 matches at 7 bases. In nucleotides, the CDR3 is TGTGCCAGCAGGGTAACAGGGGACACTGAAGCTTTCTTT. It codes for CASRVTGDTEAFF.